The 25 T cell receptor beta chains in this list originate from one sample, sequenced in a study of cytomegalovirus exposure and HLA in healthy donors. PCR employed 60 Vbeta and 13 Jbeta primers. The table came from immunoSEQ multiplex PCR; TCRdb's copy has only in-frame clones and leaves some out. The table lists roughly 170,000 clones, under 90% of them singletons. The specimen sequenced was PBMCs. All receptors come from a male donor in good health and CMV-seronegative.

This clone was detected only a few times. The J gene is TRBJ2-2, the V gene TRBV6-1; 7 positions match TRBD2. Germline CDR1 MNHNS, CDR2 SASEGT. J lost 5 bases, V lost 0 bases, and 3 bases had no gene match. The CDR3 contains 15 residues. The chain's CDR3 is CASSEAVSGTGELFF. The DNA of the CDR3 is TGTGCCAGCAGTGAAGCCGTTAGCGGGACCGGGGAGCTGTTTTTT.

This clone has a single count. The rearrangement links TRBV18 to TRBJ2-3, with TRBD2 as a possible D gene (5 bases). V was shortened by 2 bases and J by 1 base, with 16 bases between the two germline ends. CDR1 and CDR2 from the germline V gene are KGHSH and LQKENI. This CDR3 region has 17 residues. CDR3 sequence (DNA): TGTGCCAGCTCACCATATGGGCGGACTTTGGGCACAGATACGCAGTATTTT. Translated: CASSPYGRTLGTDTQYF.

This clone was counted between two and nine times. The rearrangement uses TRBV6-5 and TRBJ2-7, with 8 nucleotides matching TRBD2. From germline, CDR1 is MNHEY and CDR2 SVGAGI. CDR3 length equals 14 residues. V lost 0 bases and J lost 2; bases outside the gene matches: 0. CDR3 bases: TGTGCCAGCAGTTACTCGACTAGCGCCTACGAGCAGTACTTC. Protein product: CASSYSTSAYEQYF.

CDR3 coding DNA: TGCGCCAGCAGCCAAGAGCGGGGTGGTCCCTACAATGAGCAGTTCTTC. Amino acid sequence: CASSQERGGPYNEQFF. J is TRBJ2-1 and V is TRBV4-3, with a weak D call TRBD2 (6 bases). CDR3 length equals 16 residues. V lost 0 bases, J lost 2 bases, and 11 bases lay in between. CDR1 LGHNA and CDR2 YSLEER come from the germline V gene.

This chain links TRBV18 with TRBJ2-7, with TRBD2 identical over 7 bases. Germline V gene lookup returns CDR1 KGHSH and CDR2 LQKENI. This CDR3 has 13 residues. V lost 1 base, J lost 4 bases, and 1 base stayed unmatched. The DNA of the CDR3 is TGTGCCAGCTCACCACGGGACTATTACGAGCAGTACTTC. Its protein is CASSPRDYYEQYF.

This chain links TRBV28 with TRBJ2-3, with D tentatively TRBD2 (5 bases). Germline values: CDR1 MDHEN, CDR2 SYDVKM. V lost 4 bases and J 2 bases, leaving 10 bases between the germline ends. The CDR3 is 14 residues long. The CDR3, as DNA: TGTGCCAGCAGTTCCTCGGGGATCACAGATACGCAGTATTTT. It codes for CASSSSGITDTQYF.

This chain links TRBV4-1 with TRBJ1-1; 8 bases agree with TRBD1. V trimming: 4 bases; J trimming: 5 bases; junction bases outside the gene matches: 9. CDR3 length: 15 residues. The germline V gene encodes CDR1 MGHRA and CDR2 YSYEKL. DNA for the CDR3: TGCGCCAGCAGCCCCCTCTTCCGGGACAGGACTGAAGCTTTCTTT. It codes for CASSPLFRDRTEAFF.

A few counts support this clone. The gene calls are TRBV15 and TRBJ2-3, with D perhaps matching TRBD2 (6 bases). Deletions cut 0 bases from V and 0 bases from J, with 10 bases between. Germline lookup yields CDR1 LNHNV and CDR2 YYDKDF (reference sequence). There are 16 residues in the CDR3. The CDR3 DNA sequence: TGTGCCACCAGCAGAGAAGGCGGGGATAGCACAGATACGCAGTATTTT. Translating gives CATSREGGDSTDTQYF.

The chain has TRBV18 and TRBJ2-4, with D possibly TRBD2 on 6 matching bases. Germline assignment: CDR1 KGHSH and CDR2 LQKENI. The CDR3 covers 16 residues. V lost 0 bases and J lost 0, with 9 bases in between. CDR3: CASSPPEGLAKNIQYF. The CDR3 region has the DNA TGTGCCAGCTCACCACCTGAGGGACTAGCCAAAAACATTCAGTACTTC. Variable domain in full (rest from reference TRBV18 and TRBJ2-4): NAGVMQNPRHLVRRRGQEARLRCSPMKGHSHVYWYRQLPEEGLKFMVYLQKENIIDESGMPKERFSAEFPKEGPSILRIQQVVRGDSAAYFCASSPPEGLAKNIQYFGAGTRLSVL.

The DNA of the CDR3 is TGTGCCAGTAGTATAGCGTCTGCGGGGGGCGCATGGAACACTGAAGCTTTCTTT. Protein: CASSIASAGGAWNTEAFF. This chain links TRBV19 with TRBJ1-1, with D tentatively TRBD1 (6 bases). Trimming cost V 1 base and J 1 base, with 19 bases left between them. The CDR3 contains 18 residues. CDR1 and CDR2 from the germline V gene are LNHDA and SQIVND (reference sequence).

The chain uses TRBV7-6 and TRBJ1-5, with 7 positions matching TRBD1. The length of the CDR3 is 12 residues. Unmatched junction bases numbered 1, after V lost 5 bases and J lost 6 bases. The germline V gene encodes CDR1 SGHVS and CDR2 FNYEAQ. The CDR3 DNA reads as TGTGCCAGCAGCGCAGGGGGTCAGCCCCAGCATTTT. It is translated as CASSAGGQPQHF.

Only one count was recorded for this clone. The V call is TRBV7-9, the J call TRBJ1-1, with 7 positions matching TRBD1. The CDR3 has 17 amino acids. The V segment lost 4 bases and the J segment 7 bases; nucleotides outside the gene matches: 18. Germline CDR1 and CDR2: SEHNR and FQNEAQ (reference sequence). The DNA of the CDR3 is TGTGCCAGCAGCTATAGCCCGTCCCGGGACAGCAATCTTGAAGCTTTCTTT. Translated: CASSYSPSRDSNLEAFF.

The chain links TRBV30 to TRBJ2-7, with 9 bases fitting TRBD1. Unmatched junction bases numbered 7, after V lost 5 bases and J lost 5 bases. The germline V gene encodes CDR1 GTSNPN and CDR2 SVGIG (reference sequence). The CDR3 has 13 amino acids. For the CDR3, the DNA is TGTGCCTGGGCGGGACAGGGCATCCACGAGCAGTACTTC. Its translation is CAWAGQGIHEQYF.

This chain joins TRBV4-3 and TRBJ2-7; TRBD2 might be the D (5 bases). This CDR3 is 16 amino acids long. The V gene's germline CDR1 is LGHNA and CDR2 YSLEER. With 0 bases removed from V and 2 bases from J, the gap between germline ends came to 14 bases. CDR3 protein: CASSQEHGGYPYEQYF. CDR3 nucleotide sequence: TGCGCCAGCAGCCAAGAACACGGCGGGTACCCCTACGAGCAGTACTTC.

The rearrangement joins TRBV12-5 to TRBJ1-5; 7 nucleotides agree with TRBD1. Germline V lookup: CDR1 LGHNT, CDR2 FRNRAP. The CDR3 has 14 residues. V shed 6 bases and J 3 bases; nucleotides not matched to a gene: 5. Here the CDR3 DNA reads TGTGCTAGTGGCGCAGGGGGATTCAATCAGCCCCAGCATTTT. Translated, it gives CASGAGGFNQPQHF.

The V call is TRBV19, the J call TRBJ1-4; 8 nucleotides match TRBD1. Looked up from germline, CDR1 is LNHDA and CDR2 is SQIVND (reference sequence). The CDR3 length is 14 residues. V lost 6 bases and J lost 7; bases outside the gene matches: 7. CDR3 DNA: TGTGCCAGTAGATACGCAGGGGGCCGTGAAAAACTGTTTTTT. Its protein product is CASRYAGGREKLFF.

With respect to this clone: Its ends do not fully match the called genes, so a read error is possible. The chain combines TRBV20-1 with TRBJ2-5, with D possibly matching TRBD2 (5 bases). CDR1 DFQATT and CDR2 SNEGSKA come from the germline V gene (reference sequence). There are 9 residues in the CDR3. CDR3 nucleotides: TGCAGCGCTAACGGGGCCCAGTACTTC. The encoded protein is CSANGAQYF.

The rearrangement uses TRBV28 and TRBJ1-1, with D tentatively TRBD1 (6 bases). This CDR3 region has 13 residues. The germline V gene encodes CDR1 MDHEN and CDR2 SYDVKM. Trimming left V 11 bases short and J 0 bases short, with 13 bases between. The CDR3 here is CACGGAVNTEAFF. CDR3 coding DNA: TGTGCCTGCGGGGGCGCGGTGAACACTGAAGCTTTCTTT.

V and J are TRBV12-2 and TRBJ1-3. TRBV12-2 is shown as a pseudogene. The CDR3 has 17 residues. CDR3 sequence (DNA): TGTGCAAGTCGCTTAGGCCCTAGATCTTACTCTGGAAACACCATATATTTT. Amino acid sequence: CASRLGPRSYSGNTIYF.

The chain links TRBV5-1 to TRBJ2-7; D is possibly TRBD1 (6 bases). Trimming left V 4 bases short and J 3 bases short, with 17 bases between. This CDR3 is 15 amino acids long. Germline CDR1 and CDR2: SGHRS and YFSETQ. CDR3 sequence (DNA): TGCGCCAGCAGCCCACAGCGGAAGGGACACTACGAGCAGTACTTC. Protein sequence: CASSPQRKGHYEQYF.

The CDR3 spells CASSPGSGVMMDEQFF. The CDR3 DNA reads as TGTGCCAGCAGCCCCGGATCAGGGGTAATGATGGATGAGCAGTTCTTC. V usage is TRBV9 and J usage is TRBJ2-1; D perhaps matches TRBD1 (6 bases). Germline values: CDR1 SGDLS, CDR2 YYNGEE. This CDR3 region has 16 residues. The V and J ends lost 4 bases and 8 bases respectively, with 22 bases between them.

This sequence joins TRBV6-4 and TRBJ2-3; D might be TRBD1 (5 bases). Germline V lookup: CDR1 MRHNA, CDR2 SNTAGT. Trimming left V 0 bases short and J 0 bases short, with 7 bases between. The CDR3 spans 15 residues. Here the CDR3 DNA reads TGTGCCAGCAGTGACTCTAAGGGGAGCACAGATACGCAGTATTTT. Its translation is CASSDSKGSTDTQYF.

The chain has TRBV27 and TRBJ1-5; 10 bases line up with TRBD1. V gave up 6 bases and J gave up 4 bases; unmatched junction bases: 12. The germline gives CDR1 MNHEY, CDR2 SMNVEV (reference sequence). CDR3 length equals 17 residues. The CDR3 DNA is TGTGCCAGCAGAGCATGGGAGGGACAGGGGAGGAATCAGCCCCAGCATTTT. It translates to CASRAWEGQGRNQPQHF.

The count of this clone is one. This chain links TRBV27 with TRBJ1-6; possibly TRBD1 for D (5 bases). CDR3 length: 14 amino acids. Germline loops: CDR1 MNHEY, CDR2 SMNVEV (reference sequence). V shed 6 bases and J shed 7 bases, with 13 bases lying between them. In DNA, the CDR3 is TGTGCCAGCAGCATGGGGGGGAACAATTCACCCCTCCACTTT. Its translation: CASSMGGNNSPLHF.

J is TRBJ1-5 and V is TRBV28; TRBD1 matches at 8 bases. This CDR3 spans 15 amino acids. From germline, CDR1 is MDHEN and CDR2 SYDVKM. Trimming at V came to 4 bases and at J to 1 base, leaving 3 bases not matched to a gene. CDR3 sequence reads: CASSWDRLSNQPQHF. The CDR3 bases are TGTGCCAGCAGTTGGGACAGGTTGAGCAATCAGCCCCAGCATTTT.